These 25 T cell receptor beta chains were sequenced from one sample in a study of blood T cells in healthy people across ages. A second PCR, run for about 7 to 11 cycles, used a sample-barcoded 5' primer plus a J-beta primer mix. Via MiXCR, TCRdb re-called the 5' RACE reads, giving one row per CDR3 protein. There are approximately 850,000 distinct CDR3 sequences in the sample; 44% occur only once, and roughly a fifth lies in the top ten. Sequencing used blood. These receptors originate from a man aged 60 to 75 in good health.

The genes are TRBV20-1 and TRBJ2-5; 11 bases line up with TRBD2. TRBJ2-7 explains the end of the DNA better; the J call may be wrong. CDR3 size: 14 residues. Germline V lookup: CDR1 DFQATT, CDR2 SNEGSKA (reference sequence). CDR3 protein: CSARAGTSGDEQYF. CDR3 in DNA: TGCAGTGCTAGGGCCGGGACTAGCGGCGACGAGCAGTACTTC.

The chain uses TRBV6-5 and TRBJ1-2; TRBD1 agrees at 11 bases. This CDR3 has 15 amino acids. Per germline, CDR1 MNHEY and CDR2 SVGAGI. The V and J ends lost 5 bases and 6 bases, in that order; junction bases with no gene match: 8. CDR3 protein: CASSTPGQGEDGYTF. CDR3 sequence (DNA): TGTGCCAGCAGTACACCGGGACAGGGGGAGGATGGCTACACCTTC.

The CDR3 loop reads CSATYREGQPQHF. CDR3 sequence (DNA): TGCAGTGCTACTTACAGGGAGGGACAGCCCCAGCATTTT. V is TRBV20-1 and J is TRBJ1-5, with D possibly being TRBD1 (6 bases). The V end was cut by 4 bases, the J end by 7 bases, with 14 bases between. Germline V CDR1 and CDR2: DFQATT, SNEGSKA (reference sequence). CDR3 size: 13 residues.

This clonotype was seen only once. CDR3 DNA: TGTGCCAGCAGTTACCTGGACAGGAAAGAGACCCAGTACTTC. This encodes CASSYLDRKETQYF. This chain joins TRBV6-2 or TRBV6-3 and TRBJ2-5; 7 bases line up with TRBD1. The CDR3 extends over 14 amino acids. Germline V CDR1 and CDR2: MNHEY, SVGEGT. V gave up 2 bases and J gave up 3 bases; unmatched junction bases: 3.

CDR3: CASSLRPTGSYNEQFF. CDR3 nucleotide sequence: TGTGCCAGCAGCTTGAGACCGACAGGGTCCTACAATGAGCAGTTCTTC. V gene TRBV5-6 combines with J gene TRBJ2-1, with TRBD1 identical over 7 bases. J gave up 1 base and V 1 base, and 5 bases lay outside the gene matches. The CDR3 is made up of 16 amino acids. CDR1 is SGHDT and CDR2 is YYEEEE in the germline V gene.

This chain joins TRBV6-4 and TRBJ1-6, with a tentative D call TRBD1 (5 bases). The CDR3 runs 19 residues. The germline V and J ends were trimmed by 4 bases and 0 bases, with 19 bases remaining between them. Per germline, CDR1 MRHNA and CDR2 SNTAGT. CDR3 residues: CASSADGTFWSSYNSPLHF. The DNA of the CDR3 is TGTGCCAGCAGTGCCGATGGGACTTTCTGGAGCTCCTATAATTCACCCCTCCACTTT.

The chain carries TRBV7-9 and TRBJ2-2, with 10 bases that match TRBD1. From germline, CDR1 is SEHNR and CDR2 FQNEAQ (reference sequence). This CDR3 contains 16 residues. The V and J ends lost 3 bases and 2 bases, in that order; junction bases with no gene match: 3. CDR3 nucleotides: TGTGCCAGCAGCTTTTCGACAGGGGGCAACACCGGGGAGCTGTTTTTT. Residues: CASSFSTGGNTGELFF.

The table lists this clonotype with a few counts. The V and J genes are TRBV11-3 and TRBJ2-1, with 13 nucleotides matching TRBD2. The length of the CDR3 is 18 residues. J gave up 5 bases and V 5 bases, and 12 bases lay outside the gene matches. The germline V gene encodes CDR1 SGHNT and CDR2 YENEEA. CDR3 coding DNA: TGTGCCAGCAGCAAATCCGGGACTAGCGGGGCCAAGGACAATGAGCAGTTCTTC. Translation gives CASSKSGTSGAKDNEQFF.

This chain uses TRBV2 with TRBJ1-2, with 12 nucleotides matching TRBD1. J gave up 8 bases and V 4 bases, and 5 bases lay outside the gene matches. This CDR3 has 14 residues. Germline CDR1 and CDR2: SNHLY and FYNNEI. CDR3 nucleotide sequence: TGTGCCAGCAGTGGGGACAGGGGGCGCAGAGGCTACACCTTC. Its protein is CASSGDRGRRGYTF.

This chain uses TRBV27 with TRBJ2-5; D is uncertain. Matching the DNA end better, TRBJ2-7 makes the J call doubtful. Germline lookup yields CDR1 MNHEY and CDR2 SMNVEV (reference sequence). The CDR3 contains 13 residues. The CDR3 loop is CASSLHVYYEQYF. CDR3 bases: TGTGCCAGCAGCCTCCATGTATACTACGAGCAGTACTTC.

The chain recombines TRBV20-1 with TRBJ2-1; 8 nucleotides agree with TRBD2. V lost 3 bases, J lost 3 bases, and 4 bases stayed unmatched. The CDR3 totals 14 residues. Germline-derived CDR1 and CDR2 are DFQATT and SNEGSKA (reference sequence). CDR3 nucleotide sequence: TGCAGTGCTAGTTTGCTAGCGGGCTACAATGAGCAGTTCTTC. This encodes CSASLLAGYNEQFF.

V is TRBV18 and J is TRBJ2-4; 9 bases match TRBD1. The tail of the sequence fits TRBJ2-7 better, so the J call may be wrong. The CDR3 runs to 14 residues. Germline-derived CDR1 and CDR2 are KGHSH and LQKENI. This chain's CDR3 is CASSPRGTGNEQYF. CDR3 sequence (DNA): TGTGCCAGCTCACCACGAGGGACAGGGAACGAGCAGTACTTC.

CDR3 in DNA: TGTGCCAGCAGCTTCGTGTCCGGAAAAACTGAAGCTTTCTTT. Translated: CASSFVSGKTEAFF. V usage is TRBV13 and J usage is TRBJ1-1; no clear D gene. This CDR3 is built from 14 residues. CDR1 and CDR2 (germline): PRHDT, FYEKMQ (reference sequence). Trimming left V 3 bases short and J 5 bases short, with 13 bases between. Based on the CDR3 plus reference TRBV13 and TRBJ1-1, the full variable domain is AAGVIQSPRHLIKEKRETATLKCYPIPRHDTVYWYQQGPGQDPQFLISFYEKMQSDKGSIPDRFSAQQFSDYHSELNMSSLELGDSALYFCASSFVSGKTEAFFGQGTRLTVV.

In regard to this clonotype: A much larger clone differs by one base, so this may be a read error. The chain combines TRBV7-2 with TRBJ2-7, with TRBD2 matching 11 bases. Trimming took 4 bases from V and 1 from J; bases not matched to a gene: 15. Looked up from germline, CDR1 is SGHTA and CDR2 is FQGNSA. The CDR3 extends over 19 amino acids. CDR3 sequence reads: CASSSRGASGGSRSYEQYF. The CDR3 coding sequence is TGTGCCAGCAGCTCCCGGGGGGCTAGCGGGGGGTCCCGATCCTACGAGCAGTACTTC.

The chain couples TRBV2 to TRBJ2-3, with D maybe TRBD2 (6 bases). This CDR3 is built from 15 residues. V was pared by 6 bases and J by 1 base, with 14 bases between. The germline CDR1 and CDR2 sequences are SNHLY and FYNNEI. For the CDR3, the DNA is TGTGCCAGCAGCCCCTTTGCGGGGCGCACAGATACGCAGTATTTT. Translating it yields CASSPFAGRTDTQYF.

This clonotype has a handful of counts. CDR3 nucleotides: TGTGCCACCAGCAGACCCGGACAGGGCAATTTTAACTATGGCTACACCTTC. It codes for CATSRPGQGNFNYGYTF. J is TRBJ1-2 and V is TRBV15; 8 bases align to TRBD1. This CDR3 region has 17 residues. After removal of 2 bases from V and 1 base from J, the junction contained 9 bases not matched to a gene. Germline V gives CDR1 LNHNV, CDR2 YYDKDF (reference sequence).

This clonotype has just a few counts. The rearrangement uses TRBV20-1 and TRBJ2-3; unclear D gene. This CDR3 spans 15 amino acids. Germline assignment: CDR1 DFQATT and CDR2 SNEGSKA (reference sequence). V dropped 6 bases and J dropped 0 bases, with 16 bases sitting between them. Written as DNA, the CDR3 is TGCAGTGCCCAGAGGTCGGGTACTAGCACAGATACGCAGTATTTT. Protein: CSAQRSGTSTDTQYF.

The V and J genes are TRBV15 and TRBJ2-5; 10 bases align to TRBD2. V shed 1 base, J shed 4 bases, and the junction held 9 bases outside the gene matches. From germline, CDR1 is LNHNV and CDR2 YYDKDF (reference sequence). The CDR3 length is 17 residues. CDR3 in DNA: TGTGCCACCAGCAGAGTTTCTAGCGGGGGCCCGCGAGAGACCCAGTACTTC. This sequence encodes CATSRVSSGGPRETQYF.

The chain has TRBV6-2 or TRBV6-3 and TRBJ2-3; D not certain. Germline CDR1 is MNHEY and CDR2 is SVGEGT. CDR3 length equals 14 residues. V shed 0 bases and J shed 2 bases, with 6 bases lying between them. CDR3 amino acids: CASSYSMDTDTQYF. The DNA for the CDR3 is TGTGCCAGCAGTTACTCGATGGACACAGATACGCAGTATTTT.

The chain links TRBV18 to TRBJ2-3; no clear D gene. The V and J ends lost 1 base and 0 bases respectively, with 5 bases between them. Germline CDR1 and CDR2: KGHSH and LQKENI. This CDR3 contains 14 residues. In DNA form, the CDR3 reads TGTGCCAGCTCACCACTTCGGAGCACAGATACGCAGTATTTT. Amino acid sequence: CASSPLRSTDTQYF.

This clonotype has only a few counts. This chain connects TRBV6-2 or TRBV6-3 to TRBJ1-2; D remains unclear. Per germline, CDR1 MNHEY and CDR2 SVGEGT. The V gene lost 7 bases and the J gene lost 3 bases, with 9 bases spanning the gap. CDR3 length: 12 residues. CDR3 nucleotides: TGTGCCAGCACGGGCGGGTACTATGGCTACACCTTC. It yields the protein CASTGGYYGYTF.

In this sample, this clonotype turned up many times. This rearrangement joins TRBV27 to TRBJ1-1; D is ambiguous. CDR1 MNHEY and CDR2 SMNVEV come from the germline V gene (reference sequence). There are 13 residues in the CDR3. V shed 3 bases and J shed 1 base, with 6 bases lying between them. CDR3: CASSLRENTEAFF. In DNA, the CDR3 is TGTGCCAGCAGTTTGCGGGAGAACACTGAAGCTTTCTTT.

Many counts were recorded for this clonotype. The J gene is TRBJ2-4, the V gene TRBV13, with 9 bases that match TRBD1. The CDR3 is 16 amino acids. Unmatched junction bases numbered 6, after V lost 5 bases and J lost 1 base. The germline gives CDR1 PRHDT, CDR2 FYEKMQ (reference sequence). The CDR3 sequence: CASSITGGEAKNIQYF. CDR3 sequence (DNA): TGTGCCAGCAGCATAACAGGGGGCGAGGCCAAAAACATTCAGTACTTC.

This clonotype was seen repeatedly, ten times or more. The V call is TRBV28, the J call TRBJ2-7, with unresolved D. The CDR3 contains 13 residues. Trimming removed 7 bases at V and 3 bases at J, with 13 bases between. Germline-derived CDR1 and CDR2 are MDHEN and SYDVKM. In DNA form, the CDR3 reads TGTGCCAGCACCCCCCGTCCCGACTACGAGCAGTACTTC. This translates into CASTPRPDYEQYF.

The rearrangement uses TRBV20-1 and TRBJ2-5; 7 bases line up with TRBD2. The CDR3 spans 18 residues. Germline V gives CDR1 DFQATT, CDR2 SNEGSKA (reference sequence). V gave up 6 bases and J gave up 0 bases; unmatched junction bases: 19. The CDR3 region is CSAPQRIAGDFYQETQYF. The DNA for the CDR3 is TGCAGTGCCCCCCAGAGAATTGCGGGGGATTTCTACCAAGAGACCCAGTACTTC.